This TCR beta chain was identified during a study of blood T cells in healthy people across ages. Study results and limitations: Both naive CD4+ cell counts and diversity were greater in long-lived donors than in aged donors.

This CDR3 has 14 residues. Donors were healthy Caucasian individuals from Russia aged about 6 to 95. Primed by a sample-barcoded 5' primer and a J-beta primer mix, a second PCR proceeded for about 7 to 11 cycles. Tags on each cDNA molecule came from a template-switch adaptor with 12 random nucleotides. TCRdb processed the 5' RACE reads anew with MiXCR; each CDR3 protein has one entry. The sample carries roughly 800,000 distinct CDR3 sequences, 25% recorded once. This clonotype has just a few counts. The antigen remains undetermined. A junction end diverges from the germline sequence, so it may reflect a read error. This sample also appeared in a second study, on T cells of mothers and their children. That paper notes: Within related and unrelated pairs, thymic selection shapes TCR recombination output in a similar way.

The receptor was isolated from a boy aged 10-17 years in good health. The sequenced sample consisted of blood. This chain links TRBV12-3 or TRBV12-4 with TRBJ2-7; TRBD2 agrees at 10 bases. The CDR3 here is CANSEGLADYEQYF. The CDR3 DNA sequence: TGTGCCAACAGTGAAGGACTAGCGGACTACGAGCAGTACTTC.